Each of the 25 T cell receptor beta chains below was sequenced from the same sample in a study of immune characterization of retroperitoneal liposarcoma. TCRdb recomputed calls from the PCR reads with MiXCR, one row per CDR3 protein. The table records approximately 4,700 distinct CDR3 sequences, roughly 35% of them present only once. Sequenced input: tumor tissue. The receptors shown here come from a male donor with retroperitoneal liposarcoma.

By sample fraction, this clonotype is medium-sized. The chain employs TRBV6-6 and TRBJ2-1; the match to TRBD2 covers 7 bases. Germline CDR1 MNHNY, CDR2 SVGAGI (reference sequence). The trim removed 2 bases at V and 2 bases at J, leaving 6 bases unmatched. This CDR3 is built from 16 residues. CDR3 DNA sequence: TGTGCCAGCAGTTACCGGGGAGGGGTAGCCTACAATGAGCAGTTCTTC. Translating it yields CASSYRGGVAYNEQFF.

Here the CDR3 reads CASSLPGRQETQYF. The CDR3 DNA is TGTGCCAGCAGCTTACCAGGCAGACAAGAGACCCAGTACTTC. This chain uses TRBV7-3 with TRBJ2-5; D unclear. Trimming shortened V by 2 bases and J by 2 bases, and 9 bases separated the two germline ends. The V gene's germline CDR1 is SGHTA and CDR2 FQGTGA. This CDR3 is built from 14 residues. The variable domain in full, with the rest retrieved from reference TRBV7-3 and TRBJ2-5, is GAGVSQTPSNKVTEKGKYVELRCDPISGHTALYWYRQSLGQGPEFLIYFQGTGAADDSGLPNDRFFAVRPEGSVSTLKIQRTERGDSAVYLCASSLPGRQETQYFGPGTRLLVL.

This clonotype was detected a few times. The DNA for the CDR3 is TGTGCCAGCAGTACCCCGCAGTCTGGAAACACCATATATTTT. It codes for CASSTPQSGNTIYF. The gene calls are TRBV6-1 and TRBJ1-3; D not resolved. The germline V and J ends were trimmed by 5 bases and 1 base, with 9 bases remaining between them. The germline gives CDR1 MNHNS, CDR2 SASEGT. The CDR3 is 14 amino acids.

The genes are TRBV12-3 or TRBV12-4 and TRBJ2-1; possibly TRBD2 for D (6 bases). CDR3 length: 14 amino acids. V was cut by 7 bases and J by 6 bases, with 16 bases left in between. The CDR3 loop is CASTLSAGSNEQFF. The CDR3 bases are TGTGCCAGCACCCTATCGGCCGGGAGCAATGAGCAGTTCTTC.

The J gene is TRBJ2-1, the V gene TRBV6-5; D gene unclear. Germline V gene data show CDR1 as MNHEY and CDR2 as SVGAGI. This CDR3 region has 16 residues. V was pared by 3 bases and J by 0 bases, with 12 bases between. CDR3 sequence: CASSYRKGSSYNEQFF. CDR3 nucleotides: TGTGCCAGCAGTTATAGGAAGGGTAGCTCCTACAATGAGCAGTTCTTC.

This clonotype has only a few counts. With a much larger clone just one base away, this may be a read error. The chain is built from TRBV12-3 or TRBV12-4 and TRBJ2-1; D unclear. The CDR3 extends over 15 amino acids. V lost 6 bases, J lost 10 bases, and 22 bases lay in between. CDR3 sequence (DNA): TGTGCCAGCAGCTCTGAGTTTGGTTCGTCCTACGAGCAGTTCTTC. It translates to CASSSEFGSSYEQFF.

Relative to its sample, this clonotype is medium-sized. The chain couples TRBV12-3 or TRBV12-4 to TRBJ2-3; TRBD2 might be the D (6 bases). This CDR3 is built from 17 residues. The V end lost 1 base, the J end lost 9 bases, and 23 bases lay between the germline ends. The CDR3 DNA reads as TGTGCCAGCAGTTTAGGGGCAGGGAGGTATGGCCTCGGGACGCAGTATTTT. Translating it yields CASSLGAGRYGLGTQYF.

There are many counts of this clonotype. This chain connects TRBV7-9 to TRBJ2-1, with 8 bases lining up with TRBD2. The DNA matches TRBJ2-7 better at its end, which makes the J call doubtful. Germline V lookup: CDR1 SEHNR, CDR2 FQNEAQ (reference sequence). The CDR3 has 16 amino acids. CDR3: CASSLVGAGASYEQYF. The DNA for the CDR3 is TGTGCCAGCAGCTTAGTGGGAGCGGGAGCCAGCTACGAGCAGTACTTC.

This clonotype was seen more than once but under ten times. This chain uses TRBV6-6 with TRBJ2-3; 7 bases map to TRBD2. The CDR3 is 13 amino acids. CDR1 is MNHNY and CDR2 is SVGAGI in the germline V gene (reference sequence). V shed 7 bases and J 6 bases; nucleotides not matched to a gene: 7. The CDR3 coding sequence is TGTGCCAGCATGGCGGGAGATGACGATACGCAGTATTTT. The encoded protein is CASMAGDDDTQYF.

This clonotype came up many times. CDR3 protein: CASRPGQGPGDTQYF. CDR3 nucleotide sequence: TGTGCCAGCAGACCGGGACAGGGGCCGGGAGATACGCAGTATTTT. The chain links TRBV5-4 to TRBJ2-3; TRBD1 aligns across 10 bases. Germline V gene sequence: CDR1 SGHNT, CDR2 YYREEE (reference sequence). With V trimmed by 5 bases and J by 5 bases, 8 bases remained unmatched. The CDR3 runs 15 residues.

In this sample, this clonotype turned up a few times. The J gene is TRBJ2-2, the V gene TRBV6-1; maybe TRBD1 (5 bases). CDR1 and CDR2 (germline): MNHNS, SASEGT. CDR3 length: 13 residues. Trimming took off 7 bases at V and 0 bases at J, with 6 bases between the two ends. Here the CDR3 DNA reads TGTGCCAGCAAGGGGTCGAACACCGGGGAGCTGTTTTTT. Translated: CASKGSNTGELFF.

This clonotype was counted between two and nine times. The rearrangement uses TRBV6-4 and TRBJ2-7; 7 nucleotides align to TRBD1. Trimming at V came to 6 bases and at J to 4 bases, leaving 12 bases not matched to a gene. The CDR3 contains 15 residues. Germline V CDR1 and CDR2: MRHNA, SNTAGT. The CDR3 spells CASSSKTGKLYEQYF. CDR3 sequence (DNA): TGTGCCAGCAGCTCGAAGACAGGGAAGCTATACGAGCAGTACTTC.

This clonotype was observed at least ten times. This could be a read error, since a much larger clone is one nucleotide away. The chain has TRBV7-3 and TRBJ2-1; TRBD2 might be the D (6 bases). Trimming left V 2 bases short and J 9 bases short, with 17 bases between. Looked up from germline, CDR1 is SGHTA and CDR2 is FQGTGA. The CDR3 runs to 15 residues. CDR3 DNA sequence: TGTGCCAGCAGCTTAGATAGGGGACTCAGCGCTGAGCAGTTCTTC. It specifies CASSLDRGLSAEQFF.

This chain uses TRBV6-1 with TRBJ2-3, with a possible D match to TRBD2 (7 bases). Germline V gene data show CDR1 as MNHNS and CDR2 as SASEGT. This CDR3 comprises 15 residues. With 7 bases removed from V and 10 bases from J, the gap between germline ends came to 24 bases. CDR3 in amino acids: CASTKGGSSLGAQYF. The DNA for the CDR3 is TGTGCCAGCACCAAGGGGGGGTCTTCCTTGGGGGCGCAGTATTTT.

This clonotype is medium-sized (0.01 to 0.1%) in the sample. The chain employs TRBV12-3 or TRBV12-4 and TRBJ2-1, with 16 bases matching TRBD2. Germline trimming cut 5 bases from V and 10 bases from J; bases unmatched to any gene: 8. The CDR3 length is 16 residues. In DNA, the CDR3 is TGTGCCAGCAGTCCAAGGGGACTAGCGGGAGGGAACGAGCAGTTCTTC. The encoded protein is CASSPRGLAGGNEQFF.

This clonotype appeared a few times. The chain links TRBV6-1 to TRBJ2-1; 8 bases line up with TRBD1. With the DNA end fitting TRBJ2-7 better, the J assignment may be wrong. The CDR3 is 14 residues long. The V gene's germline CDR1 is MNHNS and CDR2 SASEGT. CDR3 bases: TGTGCCAGCAGCCGGGACAGGTCATCCTACGAGCAGTACTTC. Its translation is CASSRDRSSYEQYF.

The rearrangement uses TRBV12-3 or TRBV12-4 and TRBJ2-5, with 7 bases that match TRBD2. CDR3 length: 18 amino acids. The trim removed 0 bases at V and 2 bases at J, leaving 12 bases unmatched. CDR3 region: CASSLARGSSVNQETQYF. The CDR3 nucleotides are TGTGCCAGCAGTTTAGCCCGCGGGAGTAGTGTAAATCAAGAGACCCAGTACTTC.

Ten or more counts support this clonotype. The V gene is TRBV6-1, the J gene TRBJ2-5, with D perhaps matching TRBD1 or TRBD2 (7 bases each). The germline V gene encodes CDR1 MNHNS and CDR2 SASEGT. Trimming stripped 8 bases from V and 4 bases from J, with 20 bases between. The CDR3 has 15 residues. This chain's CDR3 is CASGEGAGDVETQYF. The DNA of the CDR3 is TGTGCCAGCGGGGAGGGGGCGGGAGACGTAGAGACCCAGTACTTC.

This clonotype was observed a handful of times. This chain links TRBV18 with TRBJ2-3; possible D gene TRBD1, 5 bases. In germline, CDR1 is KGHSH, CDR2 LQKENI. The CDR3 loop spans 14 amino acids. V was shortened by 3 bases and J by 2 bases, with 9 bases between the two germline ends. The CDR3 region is CASSPPRVTDTQYF. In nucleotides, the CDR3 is TGTGCCAGCTCACCTCCCAGGGTCACAGATACGCAGTATTTT.

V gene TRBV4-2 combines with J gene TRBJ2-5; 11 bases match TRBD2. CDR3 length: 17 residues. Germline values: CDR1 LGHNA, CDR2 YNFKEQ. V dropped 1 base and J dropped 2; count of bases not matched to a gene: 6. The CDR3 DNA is TGTGCCAGCAGCCAAGGGATACTAGCGGGGGAGCAAGAGACCCAGTACTTC. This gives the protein CASSQGILAGEQETQYF.

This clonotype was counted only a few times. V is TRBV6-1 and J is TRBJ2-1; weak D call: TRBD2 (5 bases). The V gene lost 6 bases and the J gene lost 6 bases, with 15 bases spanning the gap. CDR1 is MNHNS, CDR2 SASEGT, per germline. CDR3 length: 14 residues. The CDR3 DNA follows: TGTGCCAGCAGCAAACTAGGGTTCGGCAATGAGCAGTTCTTC. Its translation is CASSKLGFGNEQFF.

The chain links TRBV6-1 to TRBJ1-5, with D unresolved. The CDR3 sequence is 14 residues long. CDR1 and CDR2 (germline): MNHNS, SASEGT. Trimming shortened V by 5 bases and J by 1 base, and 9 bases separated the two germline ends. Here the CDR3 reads CASSPSLSNQPQHF. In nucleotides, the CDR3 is TGTGCCAGCAGTCCCTCACTCAGCAATCAGCCCCAGCATTTT.

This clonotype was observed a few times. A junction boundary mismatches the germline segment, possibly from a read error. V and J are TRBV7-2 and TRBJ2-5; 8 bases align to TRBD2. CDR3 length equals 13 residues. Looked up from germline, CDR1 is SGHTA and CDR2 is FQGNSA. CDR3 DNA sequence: TGTGCCAGCAGCCTAGCGGGTTACAATGAGCAGTACTTC. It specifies CASSLAGYNEQYF.

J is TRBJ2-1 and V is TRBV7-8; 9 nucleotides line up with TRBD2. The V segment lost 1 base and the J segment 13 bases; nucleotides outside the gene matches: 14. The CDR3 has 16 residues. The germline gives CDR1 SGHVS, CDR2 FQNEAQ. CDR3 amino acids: CASSLELAGLQETQFF. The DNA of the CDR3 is TGTGCCAGCAGCTTAGAGCTAGCGGGATTACAAGAGACCCAGTTCTTC. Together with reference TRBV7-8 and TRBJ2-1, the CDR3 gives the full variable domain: GAGVSQSPRYKVAKRGQDVALRCDPISGHVSLFWYQQALGQGPEFLTYFQNEAQLDKSGLPSDRFFAERPEGSVSTLKIQRTQQEDSAVYLCASSLELAGLQETQFFGPGTRLTVL.

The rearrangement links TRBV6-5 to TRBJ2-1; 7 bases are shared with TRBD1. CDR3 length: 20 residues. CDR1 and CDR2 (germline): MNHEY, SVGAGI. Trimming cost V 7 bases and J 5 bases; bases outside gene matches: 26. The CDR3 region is CASNTEDRVRDLKAHNEQFF. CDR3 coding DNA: TGTGCCAGCAACACGGAAGACAGGGTGAGGGACCTCAAGGCCCACAATGAGCAGTTCTTC.